What follows is one T cell receptor (beta chain) and its context. These data are taken from a study of blood T cell repertoires in COVID-19. Looking at the study overall: Acute-phase and convalescent COVID-19 samples originated in the United States, Italy and Spain. From T cells, B-cell-depleted T cells, or PBMCs came the material, which was cDNA or gDNA.

TCRdb's table, derived via immunoSEQ multiplex PCR, lists solely in-frame clones and lacks some. Here the sample spans approximately 110,000 clones, more than 75% being singletons. Germline values: CDR1 MNHNY, CDR2 SVGAGI (reference sequence). CDR3 length: 15 amino acids. Losses at the gene ends were 6 bases for V and 0 bases for J; bases not matched to a gene: 4. Sequencing was done on a sample of peripheral blood. This clonotype was sampled from a man between 35 and 55 years old with acute or convalescent COVID-19. The chain links TRBV6-6 to TRBJ2-7; 11 nucleotides align to TRBD1. The CDR3 DNA sequence: TGTGCCAGCAGACCCGGGACAGGGGGCTCCTACGAGCAGTACTTC. Protein: CASRPGTGGSYEQYF.